A selection of T cell receptor beta chains follows, all from one sample in a study of somatic mutations in cytotoxic T cells in rheumatoid arthritis. TCRdb's table, derived via immunoSEQ multiplex PCR, lists solely in-frame clones and lacks some. Among approximately 9,400 clones, around 81% were seen once, and the ten largest hold 9.5% to 13%. What was sequenced was CD8+ T cells sorted from blood. These receptors all stem from an adult with rheumatoid arthritis. CDR3s leave out the opening cysteine and the closing phenylalanine or tryptophan.

v_gene	j_gene	CDR3aa
TRBV29-1	TRBJ1-2	SVPPDSHYGYT
TRBV9	NA	ASSMWTGGNEQY
TRBV13	TRBJ1-1	ASSLGGRFFEAF
TRBV7-9	TRBJ2-7	ASSLVTGKHYEQY
TRBV29-1	TRBJ1-3	SVEAGQSSGNTIY
TRBV9	TRBJ2-7	ASSVALGMRDEQY
TRBV15	TRBJ1-2	ATSRPFPQGPGYGYT
TRBV5-1	TRBJ1-4	ASSLQGEDEKLF
TRBV4-1	TRBJ2-1	ASSRQPGGQGKGGEQF
TRBV14	TRBJ2-3	ASSQRSFPDTQY
TRBV11-2	TRBJ1-1	ASSQELGDTEAF
TRBV4-3	TRBJ2-2	ASSQPGQGSNTGELF
TRBV5-6	TRBJ1-2	ASSLAWLQGESGYT
TRBV5-4	TRBJ2-3	ASSLAGGSTDTQY
TRBV5-6	TRBJ1-2	ASSLQGGYGYT
TRBV6-6	TRBJ2-7	ASSLGTGKY
TRBV7-9	TRBJ2-5	ASSPQN
TRBV9	TRBJ1-2	ASSVGDYQVYT